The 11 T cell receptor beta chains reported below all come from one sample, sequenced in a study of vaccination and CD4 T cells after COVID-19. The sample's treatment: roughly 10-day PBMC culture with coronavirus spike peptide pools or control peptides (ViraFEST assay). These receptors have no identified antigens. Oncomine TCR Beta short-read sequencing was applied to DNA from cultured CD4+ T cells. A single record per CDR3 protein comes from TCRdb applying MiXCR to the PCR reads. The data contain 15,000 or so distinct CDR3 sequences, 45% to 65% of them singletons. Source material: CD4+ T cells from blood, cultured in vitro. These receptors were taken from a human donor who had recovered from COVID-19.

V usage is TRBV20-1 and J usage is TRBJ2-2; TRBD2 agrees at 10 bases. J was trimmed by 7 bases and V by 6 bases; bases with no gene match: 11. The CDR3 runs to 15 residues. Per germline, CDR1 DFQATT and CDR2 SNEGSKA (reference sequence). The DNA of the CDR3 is TGCAGTGCCCGCCCTAGCGGGAGAGCTGTCGGGGAGCTGTTTTTT. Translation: CSARPSGRAVGELFF.

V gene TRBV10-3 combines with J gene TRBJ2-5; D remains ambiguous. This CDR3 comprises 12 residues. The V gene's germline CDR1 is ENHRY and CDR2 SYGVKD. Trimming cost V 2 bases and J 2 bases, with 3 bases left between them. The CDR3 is CAISERQETQYF. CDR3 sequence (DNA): TGTGCCATCAGTGAGCGTCAAGAGACCCAGTACTTC.

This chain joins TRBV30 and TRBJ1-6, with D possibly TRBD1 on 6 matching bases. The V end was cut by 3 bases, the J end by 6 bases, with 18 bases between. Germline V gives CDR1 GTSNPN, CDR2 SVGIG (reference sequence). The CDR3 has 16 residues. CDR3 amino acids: CAWSTLNRVFNSPLHF. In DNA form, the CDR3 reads TGTGCCTGGAGCACGCTAAACAGGGTGTTTAATTCACCCCTCCACTTT.

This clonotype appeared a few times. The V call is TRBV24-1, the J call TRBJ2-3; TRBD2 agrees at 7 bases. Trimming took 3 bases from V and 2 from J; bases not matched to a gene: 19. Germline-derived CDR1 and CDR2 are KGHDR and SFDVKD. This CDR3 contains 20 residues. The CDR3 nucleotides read TGTGCCACCAGTGATCTTGCGCCCCCCGGGGAGGGAGGGGCCACAGATACGCAGTATTTT. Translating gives CATSDLAPPGEGGATDTQYF.

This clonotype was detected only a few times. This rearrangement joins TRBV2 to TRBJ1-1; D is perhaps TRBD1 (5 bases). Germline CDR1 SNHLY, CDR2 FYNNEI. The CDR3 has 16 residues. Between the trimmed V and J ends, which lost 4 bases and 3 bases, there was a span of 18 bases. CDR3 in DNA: TGTGCCAGCAGTGCCCTCAGGGCCTATGAAGACACTGAAGCTTTCTTT. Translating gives CASSALRAYEDTEAFF.

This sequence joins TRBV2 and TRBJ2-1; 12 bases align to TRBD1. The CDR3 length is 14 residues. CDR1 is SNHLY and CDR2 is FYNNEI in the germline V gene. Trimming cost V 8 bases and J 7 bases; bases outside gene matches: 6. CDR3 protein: CASGGQGAQNEQFF. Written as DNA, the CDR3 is TGTGCCAGCGGGGGACAGGGGGCGCAAAATGAGCAGTTCTTC.

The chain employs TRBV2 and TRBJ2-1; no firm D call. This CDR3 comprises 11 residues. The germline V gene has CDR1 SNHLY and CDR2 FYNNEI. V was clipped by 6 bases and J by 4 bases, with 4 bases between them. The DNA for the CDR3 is TGTGCCAGCAGGGAGTACAATGAGCAGTTCTTC. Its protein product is CASREYNEQFF.

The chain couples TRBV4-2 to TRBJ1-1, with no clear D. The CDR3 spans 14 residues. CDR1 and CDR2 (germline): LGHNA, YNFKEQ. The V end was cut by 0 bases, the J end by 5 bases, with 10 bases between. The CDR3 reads CASSQDWWETEAFF. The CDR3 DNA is TGTGCCAGCAGCCAAGATTGGTGGGAGACTGAAGCTTTCTTT.

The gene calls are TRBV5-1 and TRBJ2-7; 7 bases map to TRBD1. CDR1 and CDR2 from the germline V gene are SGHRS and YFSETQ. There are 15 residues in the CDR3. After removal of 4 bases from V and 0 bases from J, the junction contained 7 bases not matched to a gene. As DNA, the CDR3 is TGCGCCAGCAGCCCCCGGGCAGGGGGCTCCTACGAGCAGTACTTC. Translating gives CASSPRAGGSYEQYF.

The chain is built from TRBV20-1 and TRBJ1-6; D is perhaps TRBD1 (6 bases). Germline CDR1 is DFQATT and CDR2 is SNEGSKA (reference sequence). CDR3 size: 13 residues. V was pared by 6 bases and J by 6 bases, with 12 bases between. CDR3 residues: CSAQGPVNSPLHF. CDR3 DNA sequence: TGCAGTGCCCAGGGGCCTGTTAATTCACCCCTCCACTTT.

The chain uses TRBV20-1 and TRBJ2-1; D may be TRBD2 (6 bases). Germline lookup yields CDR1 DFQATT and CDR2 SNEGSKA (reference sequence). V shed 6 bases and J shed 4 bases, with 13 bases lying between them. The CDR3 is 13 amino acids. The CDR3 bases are TGCAGTGCGGTGCCGGGACTGTACAATGAGCAGTTCTTC. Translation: CSAVPGLYNEQFF.